This record covers a single T cell receptor (beta chain). The antigen is unknown. The data originate from a study of CD8 T cells in Susac syndrome. Reverse transcription of 0.5 to 1 ug RNA was carried out with random hexamers. TCR beta CDR3 was amplified by immunoSEQ covering 54 Vbeta and 13 Jbeta. TCRdb passed the immunoSEQ multiplex PCR reads through MiXCR, listing each CDR3 protein once. The table has fewer than 85,000 distinct CDR3 sequences, just under 95% seen once. The V segment lost 4 bases and the J segment 8 bases; nucleotides outside the gene matches: 4. The CDR3 extends over 13 amino acids. From germline, CDR1 is LGHDT and CDR2 YNNKEL (reference sequence). Study conclusions and caveats: Maximal CD8+ clonal expansion in Susac was observed within TEMRA cells and among active patients.

FACS was used to enrich TEMRA cells, whereas the CD8+ and CD4+ T cells were obtained by negative isolation. The chain joins TRBV3-1 to TRBJ2-1; TRBD2 agrees at 8 bases. The sample was CD8+ T cells from PBMCs. The clonotype originates from a human donor with Susac syndrome. In nucleotides, the CDR3 is TGTGCCAGCAGCCCCCTCGGGGGGGATGAGCAGTTCTTC. It is translated as CASSPLGGDEQFF.